This T cell receptor beta chain was captured in a study of breast tumors, draining lymph nodes, adjacent tissues listed by TCRdb under 2016. As for the study more broadly: TCR beta repertoires were compared across tumor, adjacent nontumor tissue and axillary lymph nodes obtained from breast cancer patients. The study was designed to assess the relationships and possible T-cell exchange between tumor, surrounding tissue and draining lymph node repertoires in human breast cancer. The study at large found these results: The conclusion that tumor T cells originate in lymph nodes was framed as consistent with a hypothesis rather than directly demonstrated. Tumor T-cell repertoires showed less diversity than lymph node repertoires and more diversity than nontumor tissue repertoires, and tumor T-cell repertoires showed preferential V and J gene usage. The data were judged consistent with most tumor T cells deriving from the lymph node and then expanding within tumor tissue. The similarity between tumor and nontumor tissue repertoires was significantly greater in luminal-like breast cancer than in basal-like breast cancer.

The run used an Illumina HiSeq 2000. Multiplex PCR amplification was used to generate the TCR beta chain libraries. The amplified TCR beta chain products were analyzed by high-throughput sequencing. Using fastp at Q25 and MiXCR, TCRdb reprocessed the public reads and kept productive beta chains. Each CDR3 protein appears once, grouped with its most common genes and DNA. The sample table holds 150,000 to 250,000 distinct CDR3 sequences, of which around a third were seen once. The leading ten clones occupy approximately 4.3% of the sample. The lymph node samples were taken from the axillary draining lymph nodes of breast cancer patients. This clonotype was seen ten or more times. The antigen it recognizes is unknown. No quality values exist for individual bases; no much larger clone is one base distant. The junction shows trimming of 5 bases on V and 7 bases on J, and the gene matches do not reach 5 bases of it. For CDR1 and CDR2, the germline V gene lists SGHTA and FQGTGA. Measured from the cysteine to the phenylalanine, the CDR3 is 14 residues long. The retained sequence is limited to the CDR3, 42 bases, with the frame set at the first base.

The chain links TRBV7-3 with TRBJ1-6, and TRBD1 matches 7 of the central bases. The sample taken for sequencing was axillary lymph node tissue. The receptor was derived from a female donor with breast cancer. Some clones in this sample may be carry-over from other donors' samples. The CDR3 protein sequence reads: CASSQQGWNSPLHF. The DNA sequence is as follows: TGTGCCAGCAGCCAACAGGGGTGGAATTCACCCCTCCACTTT.